This TCR beta chain was captured in a study of blood T cell repertoires in COVID-19. The repertoire was sequenced with immunoSEQ multiplex PCR; TCRdb's copy has only in-frame clones and lacks some. Of nearly 60,000 clones listed, around 87% are singletons. In regard to this clone: The conserved final phenylalanine or tryptophan is absent from the CDR3, which likely points to a read error.

Trimming left V 0 bases short and J 7 bases short, with 4 bases between. This CDR3 contains 11 residues. CDR1 is MNHEY and CDR2 is SVGEGT in the germline V gene. The TCR sequence derives from a man in his 60s with active COVID-19. The sequencing input was peripheral blood. V and J are TRBV6-2 or TRBV6-3 and TRBJ2-7, with unresolved D. In DNA, the CDR3 is TGTGCCAGCAGTTACTCGGCGGAGCAGTACCTC. Its translation: CASSYSAEQYL.